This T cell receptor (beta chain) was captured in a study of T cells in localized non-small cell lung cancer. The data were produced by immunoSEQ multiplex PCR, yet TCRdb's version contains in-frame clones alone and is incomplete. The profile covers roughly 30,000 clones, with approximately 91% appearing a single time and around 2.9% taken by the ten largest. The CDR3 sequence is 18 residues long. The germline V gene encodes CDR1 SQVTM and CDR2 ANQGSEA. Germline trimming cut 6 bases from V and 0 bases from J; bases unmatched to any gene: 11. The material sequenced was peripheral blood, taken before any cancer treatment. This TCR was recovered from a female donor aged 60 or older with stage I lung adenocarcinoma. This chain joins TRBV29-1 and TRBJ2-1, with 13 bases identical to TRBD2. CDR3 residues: CSVPGGLAGKASYNEQFF. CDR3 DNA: TGCAGCGTCCCAGGGGGACTAGCGGGAAAGGCCTCCTACAATGAGCAGTTCTTC.